Following are 17 T cell receptor beta chains from one sample sequenced in a study of blood T cells in healthy people across ages. A second PCR, run for roughly 7 to 11 cycles, used a sample-barcoded 5' primer plus a J-beta primer mix. TCRdb reanalysed the 5' RACE reads using MiXCR and keeps one entry per CDR3 protein. The sample comprises 2 million or so distinct CDR3 sequences, about 50% of which are singletons, and about 2.1% rests with the top ten. The sample consisted of blood. The source of these receptors is a woman between 35 and 50 years old in good health.

This rearrangement joins TRBV3-1 to TRBJ2-1, with 10 nucleotides matching TRBD1. V trimming: 2 bases; J trimming: 5 bases; junction bases outside the gene matches: 9. Germline lookup yields CDR1 LGHDT and CDR2 YNNKEL (reference sequence). This CDR3 comprises 17 residues. The CDR3 loop reads CASSQLQTGGKDNEQFF. The DNA for the CDR3 is TGTGCCAGCAGCCAACTACAGACAGGGGGCAAGGACAATGAGCAGTTCTTC.

This clonotype was found once. The chain links TRBV6-2 or TRBV6-3 to TRBJ1-1; D not certain. The CDR3 is 14 amino acids. Between the trimmed V and J ends, which lost 7 bases and 4 bases, there was a span of 16 bases. CDR1 and CDR2 from the germline V gene are MNHEY and SVGEGT. Here the CDR3 reads CASTYPQSRTEAFF. The CDR3, as DNA: TGTGCCAGCACCTACCCACAATCCCGCACTGAAGCTTTCTTT.

This rearrangement joins TRBV27 to TRBJ2-4; weak D call: TRBD2 (6 bases). V lost 3 bases and J lost 0, with 12 bases in between. The V gene's germline CDR1 is MNHEY and CDR2 SMNVEV (reference sequence). This CDR3 has 16 amino acids. CDR3 sequence: CASSLSQAGAKNIQYF. CDR3 sequence (DNA): TGTGCCAGCAGTTTGTCCCAAGCGGGAGCCAAAAACATTCAGTACTTC.

This chain connects TRBV20-1 to TRBJ1-2; 8 bases are shared with TRBD1. This CDR3 contains 14 residues. CDR1 and CDR2 from the germline V gene are DFQATT and SNEGSKA (reference sequence). With 4 bases clipped from V and 4 bases from J, the junction kept 8 bases outside the gene matches. The CDR3 reads CSATYRGEGYGYTF. CDR3 bases: TGCAGTGCTACCTACAGGGGGGAAGGCTATGGCTACACCTTC.

This clonotype was observed a handful of times. The V call is TRBV14, the J call TRBJ2-1; TRBD1 is a possible D gene (6 bases). Germline V gene sequence: CDR1 SGHDN, CDR2 FVKESK. This CDR3 is 17 amino acids long. The ends were cut back, 4 bases at V and 3 bases at J, with 19 bases in the middle. The CDR3 DNA is TGTGCCAGCAGCCTAAGGTACCGGGACAAGGTCTACAATGAGCAGTTCTTC. It yields the protein CASSLRYRDKVYNEQFF.

Here the CDR3 reads CSATDSSKTNSPLHF. The CDR3 bases are TGCAGTGCCACCGACAGCTCCAAGACGAATTCACCCCTCCACTTT. The chain employs TRBV20-1 and TRBJ1-6; D is possibly TRBD1 (5 bases). The germline V gene encodes CDR1 DFQATT and CDR2 SNEGSKA (reference sequence). CDR3 length equals 15 residues. V shed 6 bases and J shed 7 bases, with 19 bases lying between them.

The chain uses TRBV4-3 and TRBJ2-1; no firm D call. Per germline, CDR1 LGHNA and CDR2 YSLEER. The CDR3 spans 17 residues. V lost 0 bases, J lost 0 bases, and 12 bases lay in between. CDR3 nucleotide sequence: TGCGCCAGCAGCCAAGATAGGGATGTGAGCTCCTACAATGAGCAGTTCTTC. Encoded protein: CASSQDRDVSSYNEQFF.

This CDR3 reads CASSPVTEAFF. As DNA, the CDR3 is TGTGCCAGCAGTCCCGTAACTGAAGCTTTCTTT. The V and J genes are TRBV6-6 and TRBJ1-1; D is unresolved. V was trimmed by 5 bases and J by 5 bases, leaving 6 bases between them. CDR1 is MNHNY, CDR2 SVGAGI, per germline (reference sequence). CDR3 length: 11 residues.

The rearrangement joins TRBV24-1 to TRBJ2-1; 7 bases align to TRBD1. CDR3 length: 15 residues. Losses at the gene ends were 3 bases for V and 3 bases for J; bases not matched to a gene: 4. From germline, CDR1 is KGHDR and CDR2 SFDVKD. CDR3 nucleotides: TGTGCCACCAGTGATACGGGACAGCACTACAATGAGCAGTTCTTC. Translation: CATSDTGQHYNEQFF.

This rearrangement joins TRBV15 to TRBJ1-5; D is uncertain. CDR1 and CDR2 (germline): LNHNV, YYDKDF (reference sequence). The CDR3 is 17 amino acids. Between the trimmed V and J ends, which lost 0 bases and 0 bases, there was a span of 12 bases. The CDR3, as DNA: TGTGCCACCAGCAGAGATCGGCAGAAGTATAGCAATCAGCCCCAGCATTTT. The encoded protein is CATSRDRQKYSNQPQHF.

This clonotype has a handful of counts. V usage is TRBV10-3 and J usage is TRBJ2-5, with 7 bases that match TRBD1. The J call may be mistaken, given a closer DNA end match to TRBJ2-7. Per the germline V gene, CDR1 is ENHRY and CDR2 is SYGVKD. The CDR3 covers 11 residues. CDR3 residues: CATGTDYEQYF. The CDR3 DNA sequence: TGTGCGACCGGGACAGACTACGAGCAGTACTTC.

V is TRBV7-2 and J is TRBJ2-1; D is possibly TRBD2 (8 bases). The J call may be mistaken, given a closer DNA end match to TRBJ2-7. There are 14 residues in the CDR3. Germline V gene lookup returns CDR1 SGHTA and CDR2 FQGNSA. In nucleotides, the CDR3 is TGTGCCTCCGGGAGGGGGCCCTCCTACAATGAGCAGTACTTC. Translation: CASGRGPSYNEQYF.

About this clonotype itself: A junction boundary mismatches the germline segment, possibly from a read error. This chain joins TRBV5-6 and TRBJ2-3; D is unclear. Germline V gene lookup returns CDR1 SGHDT and CDR2 YYEEEE. The CDR3 has 15 residues. In nucleotides, the CDR3 is TGTGCCAGCAGCTTGGCTCTGCGGCGCACGGATACGCAGTATTTT. It codes for CASSLALRRTDTQYF.

For this clonotype: A much more abundant neighbour one base away suggests this may be a read error. The V call is TRBV24-1, the J call TRBJ2-1; D is uncertain. This CDR3 has 15 residues. CDR1 KGHDR and CDR2 SFDVKD come from the germline V gene. The CDR3 loop is CATGDKNPHLDEQFF. CDR3 DNA: TGTGCCACCGGTGATAAGAACCCGCATCTCGATGAGCAGTTCTTC.

The J gene is TRBJ2-1, the V gene TRBV13; 10 bases line up with TRBD1. Germline loops: CDR1 PRHDT, CDR2 FYEKMQ (reference sequence). The CDR3 sequence is 16 residues long. J was trimmed by 8 bases and V by 3 bases; bases with no gene match: 10. The CDR3 bases are TGTGCCAGCAGCTTCGACAGGACAGGGGGAGGGGATGAGCAGTTCTTC. Its translation: CASSFDRTGGGDEQFF.

The chain couples TRBV6-2 or TRBV6-3 to TRBJ1-2; D is undetermined. The CDR3 covers 12 residues. CDR1 is MNHEY and CDR2 is SVGEGT in the germline V gene. Trimming took 10 bases from V and 4 from J, leaving 13 bases between them. This CDR3 reads CAIARRTYGYTF. The CDR3 region has the DNA TGTGCCATAGCCAGACGAACCTATGGCTACACCTTC.

The chain links TRBV9 to TRBJ2-6; D uncertain. The CDR3 extends over 15 amino acids. In germline, CDR1 is SGDLS, CDR2 YYNGEE. Trimming cost V 3 bases and J 4 bases, with 11 bases left between them. CDR3 in DNA: TGTGCCAGCAGCGCAAACAGAGGAGGGGCCAACGTCCTGACTTTC. This encodes CASSANRGGANVLTF.